The clone carrying this TCR beta chain was observed many times. Attachment of unique molecular identifiers to individual cDNA molecules was performed. From the 5' RACE reads, TCRdb called clonotypes with MiXCR, one entry per CDR3 protein. Of under 60,000 distinct CDR3 sequences listed, 8% to 10% are singletons. These data are taken from a study of early T cells in non-severe SARS-CoV-2 infection. The CDR3 is 15 residues long. V lost 3 bases to trimming and J lost 4 bases, with 17 bases between them. Germline lookup yields CDR1 SGDLS and CDR2 YYNGEE. Sequenced sample: whole blood. This chain connects TRBV9 to TRBJ2-7; TRBD1 is a possible D gene (6 bases). The clonotype originates from an adult who was a healthcare worker with PCR-confirmed SARS-CoV-2 infection or an uninfected control (not recorded which). CDR3 in amino acids: CASSGEQGTEYEQYF. CDR3 nucleotides: TGTGCCAGCAGCGGGGAGCAGGGGACGGAGTACGAGCAGTACTTC.